This record looks at one T cell receptor (beta chain) sequence and its context. CDR3 size: 17 residues. The junction had 7 bases not matched to a gene; V was cut back by 9 bases and J by 1 base. Looked up from germline, CDR1 is MNHEY and CDR2 is SMNVEV (reference sequence). Isolated PBMCs totaled at least 6.5 million in each sample. This sample was included in a study of blood T cells in healthy people across ages. A J-beta primer mix and a sample-barcoded 5' primer were used in a second PCR of about 6 to 12 cycles. All samples gave at least 2.5 million CDR3-containing paired-end reads. Each CDR3 protein gets one entry after TCRdb re-called the 5' RACE reads with MiXCR. The sample lists more than 1.4 million distinct CDR3 sequences, 42% occurring once.

The clonotype comes from a woman between 18 and 30 years old in good health. The rearrangement uses TRBV27 and TRBJ2-1, with 15 bases fitting TRBD2. The sequenced sample was blood. Here the CDR3 DNA reads TGTGCCAGTGCCGGACTAGCGGGAGGGCGTTCCTACAATGAGCAGTTCTTC. Its protein product is CASAGLAGGRSYNEQFF.